Each of the 26 T cell receptor beta chains below was sequenced from the same sample in a study of blood T cells in healthy people across ages. PCR was performed a second time for about 6 to 12 cycles using a sample-barcoded 5' primer and a J-beta primer mix. TCRdb analysed the 5' RACE reads with MiXCR anew, one entry per CDR3 protein. Of under 850,000 distinct CDR3 sequences in the sample, roughly 35% were seen once. Input material: blood. The origin of the receptors is a young man in good health.

The V and J genes are TRBV2 and TRBJ1-5; TRBD1 might be the D (5 bases). CDR1 SNHLY and CDR2 FYNNEI come from the germline V gene. The ends were cut back, 6 bases at V and 5 bases at J, with 8 bases in the middle. CDR3 size: 12 residues. The DNA for the CDR3 is TGTGCCAGCAGGGGGCAGGATCAGCCCCAGCATTTT. This gives the protein CASRGQDQPQHF. The entire variable domain, with the rest obtained from reference TRBV2 and TRBJ1-5, is as follows: EPEVTQTPSHQVTQMGQEVILRCVPISNHLYFYWYRQILGQKVEFLVSFYNNEISEKSEIFDDQFSVERPDGSNFTLKIRSTKLEDSAMYFCASRGQDQPQHFGDGTRLSIL.

In DNA form, the CDR3 reads TGCAGTGCTAGAGTTCAGCTCCAAGAGACCCAGTACTTC. Translation gives CSARVQLQETQYF. The chain links TRBV20-1 to TRBJ2-5; D ambiguous. Looked up from germline, CDR1 is DFQATT and CDR2 is SNEGSKA (reference sequence). V was shortened by 1 base and J by 1 base, with 7 bases between the two germline ends. The CDR3 is 13 residues long.

This chain connects TRBV6-1 to TRBJ2-4; TRBD2 matches 10 bases. The J call is in doubt because the DNA end fits TRBJ2-7 better. The CDR3 is 14 residues long. Germline V CDR1 and CDR2: MNHNS, SASEGT. CDR3 DNA sequence: TGTGCCAGCAGCACTAGCGGGGACCCTTACGAGCAGTACTTC. It encodes CASSTSGDPYEQYF.

The chain combines TRBV4-2 with TRBJ2-4; D remains ambiguous. Germline-derived CDR1 and CDR2 are LGHNA and YNFKEQ. The length of the CDR3 is 15 residues. Trimming took off 1 base at V and 8 bases at J, with 15 bases between the two ends. The chain's CDR3 is CASSQVYGTWDIQYF. In nucleotides, the CDR3 is TGTGCCAGCAGCCAAGTTTACGGAACCTGGGACATTCAGTACTTC.

For this clonotype: This sequence may be a read error, since a much larger clone differs from it by one base. This rearrangement joins TRBV12-3 or TRBV12-4 to TRBJ2-7, with 10 bases lining up with TRBD2. The J segment lost 0 bases and the V segment lost 6 bases, leaving 5 bases of the junction unmatched. There are 15 residues in the CDR3. The CDR3 is CASSQTSGTSYEQYF. CDR3 sequence (DNA): TGTGCCAGCAGCCAAACTAGCGGGACCTCCTACGAGCAGTACTTC.

The gene calls are TRBV2 and TRBJ2-2, with TRBD2 matching over 10 bases. Losses at the gene ends were 0 bases for V and 6 bases for J; bases not matched to a gene: 1. Germline CDR1 reads SNHLY; CDR2 reads FYNNEI. The CDR3 has 15 amino acids. The CDR3 region has the DNA TGTGCCAGCAGTGAAGCAGGACTAGCGGCCGGGGAGCTGTTTTTT. Amino acids: CASSEAGLAAGELFF.

V is TRBV12-3 or TRBV12-4 and J is TRBJ1-5, with 9 bases lining up with TRBD1. V shed 3 bases and J 10 bases; nucleotides not matched to a gene: 10. The CDR3 is 15 residues long. The CDR3 sequence: CASSLVQGAAYPQHF. The CDR3 coding sequence is TGTGCCAGCAGTTTGGTACAGGGGGCCGCGTACCCCCAGCATTTT.

As to this clonotype: Given a much more abundant clone one base away, this may be a read error. The chain recombines TRBV7-2 with TRBJ2-1, with 11 bases that match TRBD2. In germline, CDR1 is SGHTA, CDR2 FQGNSA. There are 16 residues in the CDR3. V shed 5 bases, J shed 6 bases, and the junction held 9 bases outside the gene matches. The CDR3 loop reads CASSPRTSGYSNEQFF. The CDR3, as DNA: TGTGCCAGCAGCCCTCGGACTAGCGGGTACAGCAATGAGCAGTTCTTC.

This clonotype has more than one count but fewer than ten. The chain has TRBV5-1 and TRBJ2-3; tentative D call: TRBD1 (6 bases). V was trimmed by 1 base and J by 0 bases, leaving 15 bases between them. Germline loops: CDR1 SGHRS, CDR2 YFSETQ. The CDR3 extends over 17 amino acids. CDR3 bases: TGCGCCAGCAGCTTGACTGTACAGGGAGTCAGCACAGATACGCAGTATTTT. Amino acids: CASSLTVQGVSTDTQYF. Full variable domain (outside the CDR3, taken from reference TRBV5-1 and TRBJ2-3): KAGVTQTPRYLIKTRGQQVTLSCSPISGHRSVSWYQQTPGQGLQFLFEYFSETQRNKGNFPGRFSGRQFSNSRSEMNVSTLELGDSALYLCASSLTVQGVSTDTQYFGPGTRLTVL.

The J gene is TRBJ2-3, the V gene TRBV10-3; tentatively, D is TRBD1 (5 bases). The CDR3 totals 19 residues. Germline assignment: CDR1 ENHRY and CDR2 SYGVKD. Trimming pared 10 bases from V and 1 base from J, leaving 30 bases between. The CDR3 DNA sequence: TGTGCCACCCAGCTGGTAGGGGTTGTGACCTGGTACCGCACAGATACGCAGTATTTT. Protein product: CATQLVGVVTWYRTDTQYF.

This clonotype turned up a few times. The CDR3 is CSVEDLRSNTGELFF. The CDR3 nucleotides are TGCAGCGTTGAAGACCTCAGATCAAACACCGGGGAGCTGTTTTTT. The chain has TRBV29-1 and TRBJ2-2; D remains unclear. V was trimmed by 0 bases and J by 2 bases, leaving 10 bases between them. The CDR3 has 15 residues. Germline V gene data show CDR1 as SQVTM and CDR2 as ANQGSEA.

This clonotype turned up a few times. This chain uses TRBV20-1 with TRBJ1-1, with D unclear. CDR1 is DFQATT, CDR2 SNEGSKA, per germline (reference sequence). Trimming took 1 base from V and 1 from J, leaving 10 bases between them. CDR3 length: 14 residues. Here the CDR3 reads CSARGSHRNTEAFF. In DNA form, the CDR3 reads TGCAGTGCTAGAGGGTCTCATAGGAACACTGAAGCTTTCTTT.

This clonotype was observed many times. The gene calls are TRBV5-1 and TRBJ2-3; TRBD2 aligns across 11 bases. The germline V gene encodes CDR1 SGHRS and CDR2 YFSETQ. This CDR3 spans 16 amino acids. With V trimmed by 2 bases and J by 3 bases, 5 bases remained unmatched. CDR3 in amino acids: CASSLGPSGGTDTQYF. The CDR3 coding sequence is TGCGCCAGCAGCTTAGGGCCTAGCGGGGGGACAGATACGCAGTATTTT.

This sequence joins TRBV2 and TRBJ2-5; 7 bases are shared with TRBD1. This CDR3 comprises 12 residues. V lost 11 bases to trimming and J lost 5 bases; unmatched junction nucleotides: 8. Germline lookup yields CDR1 SNHLY and CDR2 FYNNEI. CDR3 amino acids: CAGSGGLETQYF. In nucleotides, the CDR3 is TGTGCCGGTTCAGGGGGTTTGGAGACCCAGTACTTC.

V and J are TRBV10-3 and TRBJ2-5; 7 bases match TRBD1. After removal of 2 bases from V and 11 bases from J, the junction contained 11 bases not matched to a gene. CDR1 ENHRY and CDR2 SYGVKD come from the germline V gene. This CDR3 comprises 14 residues. The CDR3 spells CAISEGQDSYAQYF. CDR3 DNA: TGTGCCATCAGTGAGGGACAGGACTCCTACGCGCAGTACTTC.

This clonotype appeared many times. This chain uses TRBV4-1 with TRBJ2-3; TRBD2 matches at 12 bases. The ends lost 2 bases at V and 0 bases at J; junction bases unmatched: 15. CDR3 length equals 21 residues. Germline lookup yields CDR1 MGHRA and CDR2 YSYEKL. The CDR3 region is CASSQPRLSASGGGSTDTQYF. The CDR3 nucleotides read TGCGCCAGCAGCCAACCGAGGTTGAGTGCTAGCGGGGGGGGTAGCACAGATACGCAGTATTTT.

The rearrangement joins TRBV7-8 to TRBJ1-4; D remains ambiguous. Germline V gene sequence: CDR1 SGHVS, CDR2 FQNEAQ. The length of the CDR3 is 13 residues. V lost 2 bases, J lost 8 bases, and 9 bases lay in between. The CDR3 DNA is TGTGCCAGCAGCTTAACAAGAAGGGAAAAACTGTTTTTT. Its protein is CASSLTRREKLFF.

V gene TRBV27 combines with J gene TRBJ1-5; 7 bases are shared with TRBD1. V was pared by 6 bases and J by 2 bases, with 4 bases of the junction left unmatched. The CDR3 loop spans 14 amino acids. The V gene's germline CDR1 is MNHEY and CDR2 SMNVEV (reference sequence). CDR3 region: CASRRGQGNQPQHF. For the CDR3, the DNA is TGTGCCAGCAGAAGGGGGCAGGGCAATCAGCCCCAGCATTTT.

V usage is TRBV3-1 and J usage is TRBJ2-7; 9 bases line up with TRBD2. The germline CDR1 and CDR2 sequences are LGHDT and YNNKEL (reference sequence). There are 16 residues in the CDR3. V dropped 2 bases and J dropped 3; count of bases not matched to a gene: 8. CDR3 in amino acids: CASSQRASGTLYEQYF. Here the CDR3 DNA reads TGTGCCAGCAGCCAAAGGGCTAGCGGGACCCTCTACGAGCAGTACTTC.

This chain links TRBV12-3 or TRBV12-4 with TRBJ2-1, with TRBD2 matching 9 bases. J gave up 7 bases and V 5 bases, and 6 bases lay outside the gene matches. The CDR3 extends over 14 amino acids. CDR3 in DNA: TGTGCCAGCAGTGCTAGCGGGACATCAAATGAGCAGTTCTTC. This sequence encodes CASSASGTSNEQFF.

This sequence joins TRBV6-2 or TRBV6-3 and TRBJ1-1, with D unresolved. Per germline, CDR1 MNHEY and CDR2 SVGEGT. The CDR3 contains 13 residues. Trimming removed 2 bases at V and 3 bases at J, with 7 bases between. The DNA of the CDR3 is TGTGCCAGCAGTTACACGTATGACACTGAAGCTTTCTTT. It is translated as CASSYTYDTEAFF.

This clonotype was observed at least ten times. This chain connects TRBV4-2 to TRBJ2-1; 8 positions match TRBD2. Germline V gene data show CDR1 as LGHNA and CDR2 as YNFKEQ. V shed 2 bases, J shed 2 bases, and the junction held 5 bases outside the gene matches. This CDR3 is 16 amino acids long. DNA of the CDR3: TGTGCCAGCAGCCAAAACGGGGGGGCTGCCTACAATGAGCAGTTCTTC. Amino acid sequence: CASSQNGGAAYNEQFF.

This clonotype was seen ten or more times. The chain recombines TRBV5-1 with TRBJ2-3; either TRBD1 or TRBD2 may supply D (5 bases each). V was cut by 3 bases and J by 9 bases, with 26 bases left in between. This CDR3 spans 17 amino acids. Germline V gene sequence: CDR1 SGHRS, CDR2 YFSETQ. The CDR3 coding sequence is TGCGCCAGCAGCTCGGCCCTTGACAGCGCTAGCAGGGAGACGCAGTATTTT. Protein product: CASSSALDSASRETQYF. Complete variable domain (other parts from reference TRBV5-1 and TRBJ2-3): KAGVTQTPRYLIKTRGQQVTLSCSPISGHRSVSWYQQTPGQGLQFLFEYFSETQRNKGNFPGRFSGRQFSNSRSEMNVSTLELGDSALYLCASSSALDSASRETQYFGPGTRLTVL.

The count of this clonotype is one. J is TRBJ2-1 and V is TRBV14, with TRBD2 matching over 14 bases. The CDR3 sequence is 14 residues long. Per the germline V gene, CDR1 is SGHDN and CDR2 is FVKESK. V lost 0 bases and J lost 15; bases outside the gene matches: 4. The CDR3, as DNA: TGTGCCAGCAGCCAAGATTCGGGACTAGCGGGGGCGTTCTTC. Encoded protein: CASSQDSGLAGAFF.

With respect to this clonotype: A much larger clonotype is one base distant, so this may be a read error. The rearrangement links TRBV12-3 or TRBV12-4 to TRBJ2-5; D possibly matches TRBD1 or TRBD2 (5 bases each). Trimming shortened V by 5 bases and J by 11 bases, and 21 bases separated the two germline ends. This CDR3 contains 14 residues. The DNA of the CDR3 is TGTGCCAGCAGTCCGTTTCCGGGGCCCTACGGGCAGTACTTC. Amino acid sequence: CASSPFPGPYGQYF.

This clonotype was seen more than once but under ten times. The chain couples TRBV20-1 to TRBJ1-5; a weak D match, TRBD1 (6 bases). The CDR3 is 12 amino acids. Trimming pared 8 bases from V and 9 bases from J, leaving 17 bases between. In germline, CDR1 is DFQATT, CDR2 SNEGSKA (reference sequence). The CDR3 region is CSPRGDKGPQHF. The CDR3 region has the DNA TGCAGTCCTCGGGGGGACAAAGGGCCCCAGCATTTT.